The clone carrying this T cell receptor beta chain was seen a handful of times. As yet, its antigen is unknown. The data derive from a study of T-cell memory formation after mild COVID-19. Study results and caveats: CD4+ bias marked clones expanding day 15 to 37, unlike balanced contracting clones.

Each CDR3 protein gets one entry after TCRdb re-called the 5' RACE reads with MiXCR. The sample contains about 400,000 distinct CDR3 sequences, roughly 26% of which appear only once. The TCR sequence derives from an adult woman who had mild COVID-19 (a few samples of this study predate the infection). Cell type and time point are not known. Sequenced: PBMCs or a T cell subset sorted from them (not recorded which).

The CDR3 loop reads CASSRGAVYEQFF. In DNA, the CDR3 is TGTGCCAGCAGCCGGGGGGCCGTGTATGAGCAGTTCTTC. The rearrangement joins TRBV12-3 or TRBV12-4 to TRBJ2-1, with D perhaps TRBD2 (7 bases). The CDR3 length is 13 residues. V lost 6 bases and J lost 8, with 14 bases in between.